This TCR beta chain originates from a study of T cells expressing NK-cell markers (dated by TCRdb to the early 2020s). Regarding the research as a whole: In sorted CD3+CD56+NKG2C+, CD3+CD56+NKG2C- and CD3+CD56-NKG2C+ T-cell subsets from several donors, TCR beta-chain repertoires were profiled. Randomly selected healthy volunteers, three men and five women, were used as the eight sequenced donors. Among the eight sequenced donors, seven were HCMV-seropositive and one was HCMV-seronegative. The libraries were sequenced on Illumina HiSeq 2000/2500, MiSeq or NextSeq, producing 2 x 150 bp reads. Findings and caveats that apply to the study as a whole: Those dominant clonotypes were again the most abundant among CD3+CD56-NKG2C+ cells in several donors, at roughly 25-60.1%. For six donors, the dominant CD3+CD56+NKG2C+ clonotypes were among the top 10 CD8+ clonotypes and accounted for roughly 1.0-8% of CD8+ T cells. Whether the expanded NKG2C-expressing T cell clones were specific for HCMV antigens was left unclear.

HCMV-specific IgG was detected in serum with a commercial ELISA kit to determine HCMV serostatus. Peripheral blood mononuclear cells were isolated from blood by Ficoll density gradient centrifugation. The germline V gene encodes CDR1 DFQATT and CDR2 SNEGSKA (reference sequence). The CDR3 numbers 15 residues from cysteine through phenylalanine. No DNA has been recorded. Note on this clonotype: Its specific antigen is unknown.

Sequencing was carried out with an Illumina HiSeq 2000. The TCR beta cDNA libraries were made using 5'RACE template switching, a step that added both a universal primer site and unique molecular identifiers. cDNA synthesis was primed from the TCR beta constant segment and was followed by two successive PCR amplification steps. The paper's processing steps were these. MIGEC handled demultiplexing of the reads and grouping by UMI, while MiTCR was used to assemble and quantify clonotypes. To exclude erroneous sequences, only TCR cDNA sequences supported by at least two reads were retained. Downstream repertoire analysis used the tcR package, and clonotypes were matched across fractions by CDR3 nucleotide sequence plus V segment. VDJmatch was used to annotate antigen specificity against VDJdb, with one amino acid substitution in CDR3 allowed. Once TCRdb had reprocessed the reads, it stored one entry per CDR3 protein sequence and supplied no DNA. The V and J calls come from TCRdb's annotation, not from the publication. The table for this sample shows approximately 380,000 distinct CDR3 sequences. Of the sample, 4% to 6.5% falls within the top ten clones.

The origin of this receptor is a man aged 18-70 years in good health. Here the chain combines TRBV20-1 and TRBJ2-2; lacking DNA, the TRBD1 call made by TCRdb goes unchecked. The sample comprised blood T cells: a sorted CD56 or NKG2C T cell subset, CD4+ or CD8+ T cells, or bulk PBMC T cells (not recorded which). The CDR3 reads CSASRTGSNTGELFF.